This TCR beta chain was sequenced during a study of metastatic and nonmetastatic thyroid tumors. At least ten counts were recorded for this clone. TCRdb re-called the PCR reads through MiXCR. The table lists roughly 59,000 clones, under 20% of them singletons, with roughly a tenth in the top ten. No patient had received any treatment before thyroid surgery. Germline V gene lookup returns CDR1 DFQATT and CDR2 SNEGSKA (reference sequence). V was cut by 4 bases and J by 0 bases, with 13 bases left in between. This CDR3 comprises 16 residues. The origin of this receptor is a male donor with papillary thyroid cancer or a benign thyroid nodule (not recorded which). Some clones in this sample may be carry-over from other donors' samples. The sequencing input was blood. The chain joins TRBV20-1 to TRBJ2-6; possibly TRBD2 for D (5 bases). CDR3 sequence (DNA): TGCAGTGCTACCAAGACGGAGGTCTCTGGGGCCAACGTCCTGACTTTC. It is translated as CSATKTEVSGANVLTF.